These 4 T cell receptor beta chains originate from one sample sequenced in a study of blood T cell repertoires in COVID-19. Profiling relied on immunoSEQ multiplex PCR, and the TCRdb table lists in-frame clones only, not all of them. Seen here are about 73,000 clones, approximately 71% observed once, and the top ten hold approximately 2.1%. The sample taken for sequencing was peripheral blood. The source is a man aged 65-85 years with COVID-19, enrolled during active disease.

This chain joins TRBV24-1 and TRBJ2-3; tentatively, D is TRBD2 (5 bases). CDR3 length equals 15 residues. V was cut by 2 bases and J by 1 base, with 9 bases left in between. CDR1 is KGHDR and CDR2 is SFDVKD in the germline V gene. Here the CDR3 DNA reads TGTGCCACCAGTGATTATAATAGCGGCACAGATACGCAGTATTTT. Residues: CATSDYNSGTDTQYF.

The chain employs TRBV7-8 and TRBJ2-1, with 10 nucleotides matching TRBD1. Trimming took 2 bases from V and 7 from J; bases not matched to a gene: 8. This CDR3 has 16 amino acids. Per the germline V gene, CDR1 is SGHVS and CDR2 is FQNEAQ. The DNA for the CDR3 is TGTGCCAGCAGCTTAACCCCGACAGGGGGCCGGAATGAGCAGTTCTTC. This sequence encodes CASSLTPTGGRNEQFF.

Here the CDR3 reads CASSARQGDGYTF. As DNA, the CDR3 is TGTGCCAGCAGCGCCAGACAGGGAGATGGCTACACCTTC. The genes are TRBV9 and TRBJ1-2; 7 nucleotides align to TRBD1. The CDR3 has 13 amino acids. CDR1 is SGDLS, CDR2 YYNGEE, per germline. Trimming cost V 3 bases and J 6 bases; bases outside gene matches: 5.

V is TRBV5-4 and J is TRBJ1-3; D uncertain. Between the trimmed V and J ends, which lost 0 bases and 0 bases, there was a span of 4 bases. The CDR3 spans 14 residues. Germline assignment: CDR1 SGHNT and CDR2 YYREEE (reference sequence). DNA of the CDR3: TGTGCCAGCAGCTTGGCATTCTCTGGAAACACCATATATTTT. This encodes CASSLAFSGNTIYF.